The 8 T cell receptor beta chains presented below share a single source sample, sequenced in a study of cytotoxic CD8 clonotypes in ibrutinib-treated CLL (dated by TCRdb to the early 2020s). Libraries came from the immunoSEQ multiplex PCR assay. The source is immuneACCESS, and TCRdb retained only in-frame sequences with V and J called. Part of the clones is not carried over; for the studies checked, unresolved V genes explain less than half of this, and the remainder is unexplained. Here the sample has some 76,000 clones; 75% to 90% occur a single time. The ten largest clones take up about two fifths of the sample. Taken with the paper, the label for time point translates to: around 25 months on ibrutinib. The sequencing used PBMCs, collected after 24 months of ibrutinib treatment. The receptors derive from a human donor with chronic lymphocytic leukemia.

This chain uses TRBV5-1 with TRBJ1-4; TRBD1 aligns across 10 bases. Germline CDR1 is SGHRS and CDR2 is YFSETQ. The CDR3 length is 14 residues. V lost 4 bases, J lost 5 bases, and 2 bases stayed unmatched. CDR3 in DNA: TGCGCCAGCAGCAAGGGACAGGGGAATGAAAAACTGTTTTTT. Protein product: CASSKGQGNEKLFF. The variable domain in full, with the rest retrieved from reference TRBV5-1 and TRBJ1-4, is KAGVTQTPRYLIKTRGQQVTLSCSPISGHRSVSWYQQTPGQGLQFLFEYFSETQRNKGNFPGRFSGRQFSNSRSEMNVSTLELGDSALYLCASSKGQGNEKLFFGSGTQLSVL.

This clone was detected a few times. This rearrangement joins TRBV27 to TRBJ2-6; perhaps TRBD1 as D (6 bases). Germline V lookup: CDR1 MNHEY, CDR2 SMNVEV (reference sequence). Trimming shortened V by 6 bases and J by 0 bases, and 9 bases separated the two germline ends. The CDR3 spans 15 residues. This CDR3 reads CASRRTASGANVLTF. Written as DNA, the CDR3 is TGTGCCAGCAGACGGACAGCCTCTGGGGCCAACGTCCTGACTTTC.

V and J are TRBV2 and TRBJ1-4; 8 positions agree with TRBD1. The CDR3 length is 15 residues. Germline V gene sequence: CDR1 SNHLY, CDR2 FYNNEI. With 7 bases clipped from V and 10 bases from J, the junction kept 14 bases outside the gene matches. The CDR3: CASIVDDRGSGKLFF. CDR3 bases: TGTGCCAGCATAGTCGATGACAGGGGATCAGGAAAACTGTTTTTT.

The rearrangement links TRBV6-5 to TRBJ2-1, with D possibly matching TRBD2 (6 bases). Germline CDR1 MNHEY, CDR2 SVGAGI. V lost 1 base to trimming and J lost 6 bases, with 16 bases between them. This CDR3 comprises 16 residues. CDR3 loop: CASSYFSGNYRNEQFF. The DNA of the CDR3 is TGTGCCAGCAGTTACTTTAGCGGCAATTACCGCAATGAGCAGTTCTTC.

The chain combines TRBV6-5 with TRBJ1-2, with a tentative D call TRBD1 (5 bases). The CDR3 has 14 residues. The germline gives CDR1 MNHEY, CDR2 SVGAGI. The V gene lost 0 bases and the J gene lost 6 bases, with 11 bases spanning the gap. The CDR3 coding sequence is TGTGCCAGCAGTTACTCGGGGCTAAGTCATGGCTACACCTTC. Amino acids: CASSYSGLSHGYTF.

J is TRBJ2-2 and V is TRBV5-6, with TRBD2 matching 11 bases. J lost 3 bases, V lost 4 bases, and 11 bases had no gene match. Germline V gene sequence: CDR1 SGHDT, CDR2 YYEEEE. This CDR3 spans 18 amino acids. CDR3 residues: CASSPLGLAAEDTGELFF. The CDR3 DNA follows: TGTGCCAGCAGCCCCTTGGGACTAGCGGCAGAAGACACCGGGGAGCTGTTTTTT.

The sample holds a few counts of this clone. The V call is TRBV28, the J call TRBJ1-2, with D hard to call. This CDR3 has 16 amino acids. CDR1 is MDHEN, CDR2 SYDVKM, per germline. V shed 4 bases and J shed 4 bases, with 19 bases lying between them. CDR3 DNA: TGTGCCAGCAGTTCGCCTCGGGTATCCCCGCCCTATGGCTACACCTTC. It is translated as CASSSPRVSPPYGYTF.

The chain joins TRBV6-6 to TRBJ2-7; TRBD1 or TRBD2 may be the D gene (5 bases each). V was pared by 0 bases and J by 3 bases, with 15 bases between. Germline V gives CDR1 MNHNY, CDR2 SVGAGI (reference sequence). The CDR3 is 16 amino acids. The CDR3 here is CASSYSRSRDRYEQYF. The CDR3 DNA reads TGTGCCAGCAGTTACTCGAGATCCAGGGACCGCTACGAGCAGTACTTC.